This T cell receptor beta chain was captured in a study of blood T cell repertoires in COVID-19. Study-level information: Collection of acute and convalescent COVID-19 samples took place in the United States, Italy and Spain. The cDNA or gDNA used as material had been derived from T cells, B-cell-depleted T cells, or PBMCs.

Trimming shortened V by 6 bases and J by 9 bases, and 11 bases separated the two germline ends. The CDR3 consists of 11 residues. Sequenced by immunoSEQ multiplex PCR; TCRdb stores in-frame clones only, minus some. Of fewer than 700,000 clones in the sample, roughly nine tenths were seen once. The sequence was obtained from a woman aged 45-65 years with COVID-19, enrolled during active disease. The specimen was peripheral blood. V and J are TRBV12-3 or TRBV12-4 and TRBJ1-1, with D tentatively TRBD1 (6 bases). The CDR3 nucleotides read TGTGCCAGCAGATTACAGGGTAAAGCTTTCTTT. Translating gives CASRLQGKAFF.